This T cell receptor (beta chain) derives from a study of OX40 agonist ivuxolimab in advanced cancers. For the wider study: Ivuxolimab was a fully human IgG2 agonistic monoclonal antibody targeting the costimulatory receptor OX40 (CD134). Intravenous ivuxolimab was administered to patients every 2 weeks at six dose levels: 0.01, 0.1, 0.3, 1.5, 3 and 10 mg/kg. Of the roughly 50 dose-escalation patients, hepatocellular carcinoma was present in approximately 20, melanoma in approximately 15, renal cell carcinoma in 9 and head and neck cancer in 9. In the dose-escalation cohort, 75% to 85% of patients were male, and the mean age was approximately 60 years with a range of roughly 20 to 80. Prior anti-PD-1, anti-PD-L1 or anti-CTLA-4 therapy was permitted, and checkpoint inhibitors had been received by less than 45% of dose-escalation patients. Partial responses occurred in three dose-escalation patients, of whom one had hepatocellular carcinoma and two had cutaneous melanoma. The purpose of peripheral TCRbeta sequencing was to test whether ivuxolimab changed TCR sequence diversity and led to clonal T-cell expansion. The monotherapy dose-escalation portion (N ≈ 50 patients) of the phase I ivuxolimab trial is reported in the paper.

For sequencing of the TCRbeta CDR3 region, genomic DNA was extracted from the sorted cells. The immunoSEQ Assay was used to sequence the TCRbeta CDR3 regions. TCRdb retrieved this table from immuneACCESS and kept in-frame rearrangements only. Not all clones are present; in checked studies, unresolved V genes account for under half, and no reason is known for the remainder. In all, the sample holds fewer than 70,000 clones, and around 90% of those were seen once. The top ten hold 16% of the sample. Patients with a history of autoimmune disease or receiving systemic immunosuppression were excluded from the trial. Peripheral blood for TCR sequencing was collected from all dose cohorts at baseline, on cycle 4 day 1, and on cycle 7 day 1. The samples were taken from a phase I, first-in-human, multicenter, open-label dose-escalation trial of ivuxolimab. Adults with locally advanced or metastatic head and neck squamous cell, hepatocellular, melanoma or renal cell carcinoma were enrolled in the trial. CD4+ and CD8+ T cells were sorted separately from peripheral blood before TCR sequencing.

There are a few counts of this clone. Its recognized antigen is unknown. Base-call qualities are not available, and no considerably larger clone is one nucleotide away. Trimming accounts for 5 bases at V and 4 bases at J, while the number of junction bases matched to no gene is 4. Inclusive of the bounding cysteine and phenylalanine, the CDR3 is 15 residues long. The entry retains the CDR3 DNA only, 45 bases that are in frame from base 1. Based on the germline V gene, the CDR1 and CDR2 sequences are SGHTA and FQGTGA. Results and caveats for the whole study, not just this receptor: Low levels of normalized T-cell clonal expansion were also seen in some nonresponding patients. At doses from 0.1 to 3.0 mg/kg, clonal expansion was seen in both CD4+ and CD8+ blood T cells between baseline and week 6. On average, CD8+ T cells showed more expanded clones than CD4+ T cells after ivuxolimab. Antigen specificity was not determined for the clonally expanded peripheral T cells. In the 0.1-3.0 mg/kg groups, partial responders had among the lowest normalized peripheral clonal expansion, particularly in CD8+ T cells.

This clonotype was obtained from an adult with an advanced solid tumor such as melanoma, head and neck, liver or kidney cancer. Material: CD4+ or CD8+ T cells sorted from blood, obtained in a trial of the OX40 agonist ivuxolimab. The sequence links TRBV7-3 to TRBJ2-3; TRBD1 fits 12 bases in the junction. The CDR3 region has the sequence CASSVGTGGADTQYF. The nucleotide sequence reads TGTGCCAGCAGCGTCGGGACAGGGGGCGCAGATACGCAGTATTTT. The full variable domain, completed from the reference TRBV7-3 and TRBJ2-3 proteins outside the CDR3, reads GAGVSQTPSNKVTEKGKYVELRCDPISGHTALYWYRQSLGQGPEFLIYFQGTGAADDSGLPNDRFFAVRPEGSVSTLKIQRTERGDSAVYLCASSVGTGGADTQYFGPGTRLTVL.